The clone carrying this TCR beta chain was counted ten times or more. RNA transcripts were the template for amplifying TCR beta CDR3 regions. Using the HTBI primer set, a first-round RT-PCR was run on the TCR CDR3. TCRdb independently ran MiXCR on the multiplex PCR reads; one entry per CDR3 protein. The table lists under 350,000 distinct CDR3 sequences, around 15% of them singletons. This specimen comes from a study of T cells in Graves' hyperthyroidism and ophthalmopathy. The CDR3 runs to 16 residues. V shed 3 bases, J shed 3 bases, and the junction held 10 bases outside the gene matches. The germline CDR1 and CDR2 sequences are LGHNA and YSLEER.

This rearrangement joins TRBV4-3 to TRBJ1-1; 7 bases map to TRBD1. Sequenced input: blood. The TCR comes from a woman aged 55 to 70 with Graves' ophthalmopathy. The CDR3 region is CASSQDSTGWDTEAFF. CDR3 nucleotides: TGCGCCAGCAGCCAGGATTCGACAGGGTGGGACACTGAAGCTTTCTTT.